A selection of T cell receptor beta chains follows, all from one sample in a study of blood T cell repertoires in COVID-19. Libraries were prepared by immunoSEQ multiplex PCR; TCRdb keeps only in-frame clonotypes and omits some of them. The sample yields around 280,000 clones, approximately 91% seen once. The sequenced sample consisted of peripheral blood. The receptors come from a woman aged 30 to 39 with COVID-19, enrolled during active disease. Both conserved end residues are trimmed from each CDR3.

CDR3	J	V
ASSKTSGGSNEKLF	TRBJ1-4	TRBV21-1
ASSSIASSYEQY	TRBJ2-7	TRBV11-2
ASSYSLVYEQY	TRBJ2-7	TRBV6-2/TRBV6-3
AIGGQGEATDTQY	TRBJ2-3	TRBV10-3
ASSPEEGEAF	TRBJ1-1	TRBV5-6
ASSSPTVSVGYEQY	TRBJ2-7	TRBV28
ASSLRTGEIRSSYEQY	TRBJ2-7	TRBV4-1
ASSPGGVPNYGYT	TRBJ1-2	TRBV9
ASSMGGRTDTQY	TRBJ2-3	TRBV19
ASSLLGVGYGYT	TRBJ1-2	TRBV27
ASSWDLDQGQGMNTEAF	TRBJ1-1	TRBV5-6
ASVDTLQTQY	TRBJ2-5	TRBV28
ASSQGLSDTQY	TRBJ2-3	TRBV4-3
ASSYWTSGAYEQY	TRBJ2-7	TRBV13
AAGGSSYNEQF	TRBJ2-1	TRBV2
ASRRGAGDGYT	TRBJ1-2	TRBV19
ASSSVGRGQPQH	TRBJ1-5	TRBV6-2/TRBV6-3
ASSPRRQAQETQY	TRBJ2-5	TRBV27